This T cell receptor (beta chain) was captured in a study of EBV T-cell therapy then PD-1 blockade in nasopharyngeal carcinoma. CDR1 is MNHEY and CDR2 is SVGAGI in the germline V gene. The V and J ends lost 0 bases and 7 bases respectively, with 12 bases between them. This CDR3 region has 14 residues. Specified treatment: AdE1-LMPpoly-expanded autologous EBV-specific T-cell therapy followed by anti-PD-1 nivolumab. This clone is deemed large. The table came from immunoSEQ multiplex PCR; TCRdb's copy has only in-frame clones and leaves some out. The sample has over a hundred clones; over 25% are singletons.

Material for sequencing was EBV dextramer-positive CD8+ T cells from the patient's own cultured T-cell product. As for subset: CD8+CD4- cells from the ACT product binding two EBV epitope dextramers. The chain joins TRBV6-5 to TRBJ1-2; D perhaps matches TRBD1 (6 bases). This sequence originates from a man aged 40-49 years with nasopharyngeal carcinoma. CDR3: CASSYSGGAFGYTF. The CDR3 bases are TGTGCCAGCAGTTACTCGGGGGGGGCGTTTGGCTACACCTTC.